In its sample, the clone carrying this T cell receptor (beta chain) was seen a few times. Its cognate antigen is unknown. TCRdb re-analyzed the PCR reads through MiXCR. The sample carries around 38,000 clones, roughly 31% recorded once. The sample is drawn from a study of metastatic and nonmetastatic thyroid tumors. Overall study context: Comparison of repertoires was carried out across blood and tumor or nodule tissue from malignant and benign thyroid patients. Study-level results: Reports indicated that malignant thyroid tumors showed significantly higher TCR beta diversity than benign nodules did, in blood and tumor.

CDR1 is MNHNS, CDR2 SASEGT, per germline. The CDR3 contains 14 residues. V lost 7 bases, J lost 7 bases, and 9 bases stayed unmatched. Thyroid surgery had not been preceded by any treatment in any patient. Material for sequencing was blood. This sequence joins TRBV6-1 and TRBJ2-1; 8 bases align to TRBD1. The receptor was isolated from a male donor with papillary thyroid cancer or a benign thyroid nodule (not recorded which). Some clones in this sample may be carry-over from other donors' samples. The CDR3 here is CASTTNRGTNEQFF. CDR3 sequence (DNA): TGTGCCAGCACCACGAACAGGGGGACGAATGAGCAGTTCTTC.